This T cell receptor (beta chain) emerged from a study of Ad26.COV2.S vaccination and SARS-CoV-2 variants. Regarding treatment: about 20 received Ad26.COV2.S at low or high dose, single or two shots; five or six received placebo; per-sample allocation not given. The investigators took samples on day 63 after the first vaccine or placebo injection. The count of this clone is one. Germline CDR1 is SGHRS and CDR2 is YFSETQ. V gave up 0 bases and J gave up 1 base, with 5 bases separating them. CDR3 length: 15 amino acids. Libraries were prepared by immunoSEQ multiplex PCR; TCRdb keeps only in-frame clonotypes and omits some of them. Here the sample spans 440,000 or so clones, 80% to 90% being singletons.

This TCR came from a person between 18 and 65 years old who received the Ad26.COV2.S COVID-19 vaccine or a placebo. This chain uses TRBV5-1 with TRBJ2-6; D is ambiguous. The sample consisted of peripheral blood, taken in a trial of Ad26.COV2.S vaccine versus placebo. Here the CDR3 DNA reads TGCGCCAGCAGCTTGGAGGAGTCTGGGGCCAACGTCCTGACTTTC. Encoded protein: CASSLEESGANVLTF.